These 2 T cell receptor beta chains originate from one sample sequenced in a study of T-cell reconstitution after alpha-beta-depleted transplantation in children. Molecular barcoding with unique molecular identifiers was used for the TCRbeta library. TCRdb processed the PCR reads anew with MiXCR; each CDR3 protein has one entry. The table has about 240,000 distinct CDR3 sequences, 12% seen once. Sequenced here: PBMCs from the stem cell graft donor, sampled from the stem cell graft. The receptors were sampled from a human donor who donated a stem cell graft to a child with acute lymphoblastic leukemia.

This clonotype came up many times. For the CDR3, the DNA is TGTGCCAGCAGCTTGGGACAGGGGGTCACAGATACGCAGTATTTT. This sequence encodes CASSLGQGVTDTQYF. J is TRBJ2-3 and V is TRBV7-8; 11 bases line up with TRBD1. Germline CDR1 is SGHVS and CDR2 is FQNEAQ. Trimming removed 3 bases from V and 2 bases from J; junction bases left unmatched: 1. The CDR3 is 15 residues long.

This clonotype has just a few counts. V and J are TRBV2 and TRBJ2-5, with no clear D. Trimming stripped 5 bases from V and 5 bases from J, with 9 bases between. This CDR3 has 12 amino acids. Germline lookup yields CDR1 SNHLY and CDR2 FYNNEI. The chain's CDR3 is CASSYFGETQYF. The CDR3 DNA is TGTGCCAGCAGTTACTTTGGGGAGACCCAGTACTTC.